This TCR beta chain was captured in a study of blood T cell repertoires in COVID-19. Study-wide background: The United States, Italy and Spain were the sources of the acute and convalescent COVID-19 samples. T cells, B-cell-depleted T cells, or PBMCs provided the cDNA or gDNA that served as material.

Germline CDR1 and CDR2: MDHEN and SYDVKM. Trimming took 8 bases from V and 2 from J; bases not matched to a gene: 7. The length of the CDR3 is 15 residues. In the authors' workflow: Using reference gene primer amplification, nucleated cell counts were estimated. The data were produced by immunoSEQ multiplex PCR, yet TCRdb's version contains in-frame clones alone and is incomplete. For V, J and clone size, that table is used; D and trimming come from the DNA. The data contain tens of thousands of clones, around nine tenths of them seen just once; the ten biggest clones take up 4.8%. Sequencing input: peripheral blood. The chain combines TRBV28 with TRBJ1-5; 9 bases fit TRBD1. The TCR sequence derives from a man in his 60s with acute or convalescent COVID-19. This CDR3 reads CASSTGGRGNQPQHF. The CDR3, as DNA: TGTGCCAGCTCAACAGGGGGCAGGGGCAATCAGCCCCAGCATTTT.